This T cell receptor beta chain was captured by sequencing in a study of cytomegalovirus exposure and HLA in healthy donors. PCR involved 60 Vbeta and 13 Jbeta primers. Libraries were prepared by immunoSEQ multiplex PCR; TCRdb keeps only in-frame clonotypes and omits some of them. The sample holds 170,000 or so clones, under 90% seen once. The germline V gene has CDR1 MGHRA and CDR2 YSYEKL. The V gene lost 4 bases and the J gene lost 5 bases, with 17 bases spanning the gap. The CDR3 is 16 amino acids. The rearrangement joins TRBV4-1 to TRBJ2-2; D is perhaps TRBD2 (5 bases). Sequenced material: PBMCs. The TCR originated in a man between 18 and 35 years old in good health and CMV-seronegative. CDR3 region: CASSPGPEPGTGELFF. In nucleotides, the CDR3 is TGCGCCAGCAGCCCCGGACCGGAACCGGGGACCGGGGAGCTGTTTTTT.